This TCR beta chain was identified during a study of T cell responses to AZD1222 COVID-19 vaccine. Clones were sequenced by immunoSEQ multiplex PCR, and TCRdb holds only the in-frame ones, with some missing. The sample yields 240,000 or so clones, approximately 95% seen once. The CDR3 spans 11 residues. With 4 bases removed from V and 11 bases from J, the gap between germline ends came to 11 bases. Germline V gene sequence: CDR1 SQVTM, CDR2 ANQGSEA. Study results and limitations: Baseline antibody screening turned up just a handful of seropositive AZD1222 recipients. Repertoire sampling was restricted to post-peak T cell response timepoints.

Regarding this clone: The antigen is unknown.

The chain joins TRBV29-1 to TRBJ1-4; a possible D gene is TRBD1 (5 bases). The TCR comes from an adult in good health. The sample consisted of peripheral blood, taken on day 0 of AZD1222 vaccination. The CDR3 spells CSVGVGEKLFF. The CDR3 nucleotides are TGCAGCGTTGGAGTAGGGGAGAAACTGTTTTTT.